The 25 T cell receptor beta chains below come from one sample, sequenced in a study of blood T cell repertoires in COVID-19. The method was immunoSEQ multiplex PCR; TCRdb's version includes in-frame clones alone and lacks a portion of them. Counted here are hundreds of thousands of clones, 86% occurring once; the ten biggest clones make up roughly 1.4%. The sequenced material came from peripheral blood. These receptors all come from a woman in her twenties or thirties with active or convalescent COVID-19.

The chain couples TRBV3-1 (or the pseudogene TRBV3-2) to TRBJ1-1; 8 nucleotides align to TRBD1. The V gene's germline CDR1 is LGHDT and CDR2 YNNKEL (reference sequence). Losses at the gene ends were 4 bases for V and 8 bases for J; bases not matched to a gene: 9. This CDR3 comprises 14 residues. CDR3 amino acids: CASSPETGDLEAFF. The CDR3 region has the DNA TGTGCCAGCAGCCCGGAGACAGGGGACTTGGAAGCTTTCTTT.

V and J are TRBV6-6 and TRBJ1-1; perhaps TRBD1 as D (5 bases). Germline CDR1 and CDR2: MNHNY and SVGAGI (reference sequence). The CDR3 length is 15 residues. Trimming removed 2 bases at V and 0 bases at J, with 10 bases between. CDR3 sequence (DNA): TGTGCCAGCAGTTACGCTGACAGCATGAACACTGAAGCTTTCTTT. Translated, it gives CASSYADSMNTEAFF.

V gene TRBV18 combines with J gene TRBJ2-7; 8 bases match TRBD2. CDR3 length equals 15 residues. J gave up 0 bases and V 4 bases, and 5 bases lay outside the gene matches. The V gene's germline CDR1 is KGHSH and CDR2 LQKENI. CDR3 residues: CASSRSGANSYEQYF. CDR3 coding DNA: TGTGCCAGCTCACGTAGCGGGGCAAACTCCTACGAGCAGTACTTC. The full variable domain, rest sourced from reference TRBV18 and TRBJ2-7, is NAGVMQNPRHLVRRRGQEARLRCSPMKGHSHVYWYRQLPEEGLKFMVYLQKENIIDESGMPKERFSAEFPKEGPSILRIQQVVRGDSAAYFCASSRSGANSYEQYFGPGTRLTVT.

The rearrangement joins TRBV7-6 to TRBJ1-2; D not certain. The CDR3 consists of 13 residues. The ends were cut back, 0 bases at V and 4 bases at J, with 6 bases in the middle. Germline lookup yields CDR1 SGHVS and CDR2 FNYEAQ. The CDR3 DNA reads as TGTGCCAGCAGCTTAGCCGGTAGCTATGGCTACACCTTC. It encodes CASSLAGSYGYTF. Full variable domain (missing parts from reference TRBV7-6 and TRBJ1-2): GAGVSQSPRYKVTKRGQDVALRCDPISGHVSLYWYRQALGQGPEFLTYFNYEAQQDKSGLPNDRFSAERPEGSISTLTIQRTEQRDSAMYRCASSLAGSYGYTFGSGTRLTVV.

The genes are TRBV5-4 and TRBJ2-7; TRBD1 agrees at 8 bases. The CDR3 extends over 15 amino acids. With 0 bases clipped from V and 4 bases from J, the junction kept 6 bases outside the gene matches. Germline loops: CDR1 SGHNT, CDR2 YYREEE (reference sequence). This chain's CDR3 is CASSLGPGGVYEQYF. In DNA, the CDR3 is TGTGCCAGCAGCTTGGGGCCAGGGGGCGTATACGAGCAGTACTTC.

The chain couples TRBV13 to TRBJ2-1; no clear D gene. The CDR3 consists of 16 residues. Trimming took off 2 bases at V and 4 bases at J, with 15 bases between the two ends. Germline V gene data show CDR1 as PRHDT and CDR2 as FYEKMQ (reference sequence). The chain's CDR3 is CASSLLATTLYNEQFF. The DNA of the CDR3 is TGTGCCAGCAGCTTACTGGCGACAACCCTGTACAATGAGCAGTTCTTC.

The CDR3 DNA sequence: TGTGCCAGCAGCCCAGGACTAGCGCAGACCTACGAGCAGTACTTC. Its translation is CASSPGLAQTYEQYF. This chain links TRBV5-6 with TRBJ2-7; TRBD2 agrees at 9 bases. Trimming removed 4 bases from V and 2 bases from J; junction bases left unmatched: 7. The CDR3 is made up of 15 amino acids. Germline values: CDR1 SGHDT, CDR2 YYEEEE.

The chain combines TRBV6-6 with TRBJ2-5; 10 bases agree with TRBD2. There are 15 residues in the CDR3. V trimming: 6 bases; J trimming: 2 bases; junction bases outside the gene matches: 6. The germline gives CDR1 MNHNY, CDR2 SVGAGI (reference sequence). The CDR3 region has the DNA TGTGCCAGCAGGCGGACTAGCGGATATCAAGAGACCCAGTACTTC. Amino acids: CASRRTSGYQETQYF.

In this sample, this clone turned up a few times. The chain combines TRBV18 with TRBJ1-6, with 10 bases that match TRBD1. With 6 bases clipped from V and 6 bases from J, the junction kept 8 bases outside the gene matches. The germline V gene has CDR1 KGHSH and CDR2 LQKENI. This CDR3 has 16 amino acids. The CDR3 nucleotides read TGTGCCAGCTCGCCCGGGACAGGGGCGTCTAATTCACCCCTCCACTTT. It yields the protein CASSPGTGASNSPLHF.

This rearrangement joins TRBV6-5 to TRBJ1-2; the match to TRBD1 covers 7 bases. Germline-derived CDR1 and CDR2 are MNHEY and SVGAGI. The CDR3 runs to 15 residues. V was clipped by 2 bases and J by 3 bases; unmatched bases: 6. The CDR3 loop reads CASSYVIGQDYGYTF. The CDR3 DNA is TGTGCCAGCAGTTACGTGATCGGACAGGACTATGGCTACACCTTC.

This rearrangement joins TRBV27 to TRBJ1-2, with 9 positions matching TRBD1. J gave up 2 bases and V 2 bases, and 9 bases lay outside the gene matches. The CDR3 is 17 residues long. Germline lookup yields CDR1 MNHEY and CDR2 SMNVEV (reference sequence). DNA of the CDR3: TGTGCCAGCAGTTTACTGGGCGGGACAGGGTGGAACTATGGCTACACCTTC. Its protein is CASSLLGGTGWNYGYTF.

The chain combines TRBV18 with TRBJ2-3; D may be TRBD1 (6 bases). Trimming removed 3 bases at V and 1 base at J, with 14 bases between. Germline CDR1 and CDR2: KGHSH and LQKENI. CDR3 size: 16 residues. Here the CDR3 DNA reads TGTGCCAGCTCACCTGCACAGGGAATGGGCACAGATACGCAGTATTTT. This codes for CASSPAQGMGTDTQYF.

This clone has a single count. The rearrangement uses TRBV6-5 and TRBJ1-2; tentatively, D is TRBD1 (5 bases). There are 14 residues in the CDR3. The V and J ends lost 7 bases and 4 bases respectively, with 16 bases between them. Germline CDR1 reads MNHEY; CDR2 reads SVGAGI. CDR3 residues: CASTRDLGIYGYTF. The DNA of the CDR3 is TGTGCCAGCACTAGGGACTTAGGGATCTATGGCTACACCTTC.

Concerning this clone itself: The same CDR3 also results from other DNA sequences found in this sample. The rearrangement links TRBV19 to TRBJ1-1; weak D call: TRBD1 (6 bases). The CDR3 runs to 15 residues. Germline V gene lookup returns CDR1 LNHDA and CDR2 SQIVND (reference sequence). V was clipped by 4 bases and J by 0 bases, with 12 bases between them. The chain's CDR3 is CASSTTGQLNTEAFF. In DNA form, the CDR3 reads TGTGCCAGTAGTACAACCGGACAGTTGAACACTGAAGCTTTCTTT.

CDR3 nucleotide sequence: TGCGCCAGCAGTGTGACAGGGTACTATAATTCACCCCTCCACTTT. Protein: CASSVTGYYNSPLHF. This sequence joins TRBV10-1 and TRBJ1-6; 7 positions agree with TRBD1. Germline CDR1 and CDR2: WNHNN and SYGVQD (reference sequence). With 4 bases clipped from V and 3 bases from J, the junction kept 3 bases outside the gene matches. CDR3 length: 15 amino acids.

The chain employs TRBV27 and TRBJ1-1; 7 bases align to TRBD1. The CDR3 totals 17 residues. Trimming removed 7 bases from V and 0 bases from J; junction bases left unmatched: 14. The germline V gene has CDR1 MNHEY and CDR2 SMNVEV (reference sequence). CDR3 protein: CASTPGPGQPLNTEAFF. In DNA form, the CDR3 reads TGTGCCAGCACGCCAGGACCGGGACAGCCTTTGAACACTGAAGCTTTCTTT.

The rearrangement links TRBV6-5 to TRBJ1-1, with 7 bases lining up with TRBD1. The CDR3 sequence is 13 residues long. Looked up from germline, CDR1 is MNHEY and CDR2 is SVGAGI. The junction had 5 bases not matched to a gene; V was cut back by 6 bases and J by 4 bases. CDR3 nucleotide sequence: TGTGCCAGCAGAAACAGGGGCGTCACTGAAGCTTTCTTT. Translated: CASRNRGVTEAFF.

The CDR3 DNA reads TGTGCCAGCAGCCAGGACCCCCGGACTGGGAACACCGGGGAGCTGTTTTTT. Residues: CASSQDPRTGNTGELFF. The chain combines TRBV3-1 (or the pseudogene TRBV3-2) with TRBJ2-2, with TRBD2 as a possible D gene (5 bases). CDR1 LGHDT and CDR2 YNNKEL come from the germline V gene (reference sequence). The CDR3 extends over 17 amino acids. The V end was cut by 3 bases, the J end by 1 base, with 15 bases between.

This rearrangement joins TRBV28 to TRBJ1-1; tentative D call: TRBD1 (5 bases). CDR1 is MDHEN, CDR2 SYDVKM, per germline. V was pared by 3 bases and J by 5 bases, with 13 bases between. The CDR3 runs to 14 residues. The CDR3 is CASSLTDYDTEAFF. CDR3 nucleotide sequence: TGTGCCAGCAGTTTGACAGATTATGATACTGAAGCTTTCTTT.

The CDR3 region is CSASKGGGDTQYF. The CDR3 region has the DNA TGCAGTGCTAGTAAGGGGGGGGGAGATACGCAGTATTTT. V and J are TRBV20-1 and TRBJ2-3, with a tentative D call TRBD2 (7 bases). The CDR3 loop spans 13 amino acids. Germline loops: CDR1 DFQATT, CDR2 SNEGSKA (reference sequence). The germline V and J ends were trimmed by 3 bases and 5 bases, with 12 bases remaining between them.

V is TRBV11-2 and J is TRBJ1-2; D call uncertain. The germline V and J ends were trimmed by 1 base and 7 bases, with 10 bases remaining between them. Per the germline V gene, CDR1 is SGHAT and CDR2 is FQNNGV. CDR3 size: 13 residues. The CDR3 DNA follows: TGTGCCAGCAGCTTAGTTTCTGAGCGTGGCTACACCTTC. It encodes CASSLVSERGYTF.

The V call is TRBV10-3, the J call TRBJ1-3; TRBD1 might be the D (5 bases). The CDR3 is made up of 13 amino acids. Trimming took off 11 bases at V and 4 bases at J, with 15 bases between the two ends. Germline values: CDR1 ENHRY, CDR2 SYGVKD. CDR3: CASVGAWGNTIYF. For the CDR3, the DNA is TGTGCCTCCGTAGGGGCTTGGGGAAACACCATATATTTT.

The chain employs TRBV5-4 and TRBJ1-1, with a tentative D call TRBD1 (5 bases). The CDR3 runs to 15 residues. The V gene lost 0 bases and the J gene lost 2 bases, with 11 bases spanning the gap. The V gene's germline CDR1 is SGHNT and CDR2 YYREEE (reference sequence). CDR3 region: CASSLATGTNTEAFF. CDR3 sequence (DNA): TGTGCCAGCAGCTTGGCGACGGGGACTAACACTGAAGCTTTCTTT.

The V call is TRBV29-1, the J call TRBJ2-7; 10 bases align to TRBD1. The CDR3 runs 13 residues. Losses at the gene ends were 3 bases for V and 5 bases for J; bases not matched to a gene: 4. Germline assignment: CDR1 SQVTM and CDR2 ANQGSEA. CDR3 protein: CSVEPGQGNEQYF. In DNA form, the CDR3 reads TGCAGCGTTGAGCCGGGACAGGGGAACGAGCAGTACTTC.

V and J are TRBV19 and TRBJ1-1; TRBD1 aligns across 8 bases. J gave up 8 bases and V 7 bases, and 9 bases lay outside the gene matches. The CDR3 totals 13 residues. The germline V gene encodes CDR1 LNHDA and CDR2 SQIVND (reference sequence). In DNA form, the CDR3 reads TGTGCCAGTACCCTACGACAGGGGATCGAAGCTTTCTTT. This encodes CASTLRQGIEAFF. Drawing the rest from reference TRBV19 and TRBJ1-1, the complete variable domain is DGGITQSPKYLFRKEGQNVTLSCEQNLNHDAMYWYRQDPGQGLRLIYYSQIVNDFQKGDIAEGYSVSREKKESFPLTVTSAQKNPTAFYLCASTLRQGIEAFFGQGTRLTVV.